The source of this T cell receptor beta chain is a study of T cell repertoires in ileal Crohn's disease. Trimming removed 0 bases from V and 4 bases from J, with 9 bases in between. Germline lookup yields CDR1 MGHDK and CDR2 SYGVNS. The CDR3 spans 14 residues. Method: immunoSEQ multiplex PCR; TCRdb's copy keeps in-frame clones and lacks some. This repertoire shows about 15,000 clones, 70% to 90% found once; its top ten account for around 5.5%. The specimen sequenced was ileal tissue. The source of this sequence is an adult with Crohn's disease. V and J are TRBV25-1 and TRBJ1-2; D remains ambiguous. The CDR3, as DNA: TGTGCCAGCAGTGAATATGAGGGTGTCTATGGCTACACCTTC. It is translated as CASSEYEGVYGYTF.